What follows are 14 T cell receptor beta chains derived from one specimen sequenced in a study of cytomegalovirus exposure and HLA in healthy donors. PCR employed 60 Vbeta and 13 Jbeta primers. The data were produced by immunoSEQ multiplex PCR, yet TCRdb's version contains in-frame clones alone and is incomplete. The sample carries some 150,000 clones, around 86% recorded once. The sequenced material came from PBMCs. Receptor source: a woman aged 25-40 years in good health and CMV-seronegative.

The V and J genes are TRBV4-3 and TRBJ2-2, with D unresolved. This CDR3 spans 14 amino acids. The germline CDR1 and CDR2 sequences are LGHNA and YSLEER. Trimming left V 2 bases short and J 1 base short, with 5 bases between. DNA of the CDR3: TGCGCCAGCAGCCAACTAGTGAACACCGGGGAGCTGTTTTTT. Translating gives CASSQLVNTGELFF.

Within the sample, this clone is medium-sized. This chain uses TRBV4-1 with TRBJ2-7; 7 bases match TRBD1. The CDR3 has 16 amino acids. CDR1 is MGHRA and CDR2 is YSYEKL in the germline V gene. With 1 base clipped from V and 2 bases from J, the junction kept 8 bases outside the gene matches. In DNA, the CDR3 is TGCGCCAGCAGCCAAGGAGCCCGTAGGGGGCCCTACGAGCAGTACTTC. Translating it yields CASSQGARRGPYEQYF.

The chain uses TRBV6-5 and TRBJ2-3, with D maybe TRBD2 (6 bases). Deletions cut 4 bases from V and 1 base from J, with 15 bases between. Germline-derived CDR1 and CDR2 are MNHEY and SVGAGI. The CDR3 runs to 16 residues. The CDR3 DNA is TGTGCCAGCAGTTCAGGTTATAGCGGACGCACAGATACGCAGTATTTT. Protein: CASSSGYSGRTDTQYF.

The chain employs TRBV7-9 and TRBJ1-2; 8 nucleotides match TRBD1. The CDR3 has 17 residues. V lost 3 bases and J lost 3; bases outside the gene matches: 12. The germline gives CDR1 SEHNR, CDR2 FQNEAQ (reference sequence). CDR3 residues: CASSLGRTGPEDYGYTF. CDR3 nucleotide sequence: TGTGCCAGCAGCTTGGGTCGGACAGGGCCCGAGGACTATGGCTACACCTTC. Combining the CDR3 with reference TRBV7-9 and TRBJ1-2 gives the whole variable domain DTGVSQNPRHKITKRGQNVTFRCDPISEHNRLYWYRQTLGQGPEFLTYFQNEAQLEKSRLLSDRFSAERPKGSFSTLEIQRTEQGDSAMYLCASSLGRTGPEDYGYTFGSGTRLTVV.

There are a few counts of this clone. The chain links TRBV10-3 to TRBJ1-2, with 9 bases lining up with TRBD1. Looked up from germline, CDR1 is ENHRY and CDR2 is SYGVKD. Losses at the gene ends were 10 bases for V and 4 bases for J; bases not matched to a gene: 7. This CDR3 has 13 amino acids. CDR3 sequence reads: CATQGQGAYGYTF. The CDR3 DNA reads TGTGCCACCCAGGGACAGGGCGCCTATGGCTACACCTTC.

This chain connects TRBV6-4 to TRBJ1-6, with unresolved D. CDR3 size: 14 residues. Trimming removed 6 bases from V and 10 bases from J, with 16 bases in between. Germline V gene lookup returns CDR1 MRHNA and CDR2 SNTAGT. The CDR3 loop is CASSQTGIGSPLHF. Written as DNA, the CDR3 is TGTGCCAGCAGCCAAACGGGTATAGGCTCACCCCTCCACTTT.

This chain joins TRBV7-2 and TRBJ2-1, with 9 bases identical to TRBD1. Germline CDR1 SGHTA, CDR2 FQGNSA. V lost 2 bases and J lost 4; bases outside the gene matches: 9. This CDR3 is built from 17 residues. The CDR3 coding sequence is TGTGCCAGCAGCTTAACGCCCCGGGACAGGGCATACAATGAGCAGTTCTTC. Amino acids: CASSLTPRDRAYNEQFF.

To note about this clone: Other DNA sequences of this sample code for an identical CDR3. J is TRBJ2-5 and V is TRBV27, with 7 nucleotides matching TRBD2. V lost 6 bases and J lost 5; bases outside the gene matches: 18. The CDR3 is made up of 17 amino acids. CDR1 MNHEY and CDR2 SMNVEV come from the germline V gene (reference sequence). In DNA form, the CDR3 reads TGTGCCAGCAGCTCCGACAAGCCAGGGAGGGCGGGGGAGACCCAGTACTTC. It specifies CASSSDKPGRAGETQYF.

For the CDR3, the DNA is TGTGCCAGCTCACCAGACAAATTAGAAAAACTGTTTTTT. Protein sequence: CASSPDKLEKLFF. This chain links TRBV18 with TRBJ1-4; D not resolved. V was clipped by 2 bases and J by 8 bases, with 9 bases between them. Germline V gives CDR1 KGHSH, CDR2 LQKENI. The CDR3 extends over 13 amino acids.

This clone was seen a single time. This chain uses TRBV7-2 with TRBJ1-5; 7 bases agree with TRBD1. This CDR3 has 13 amino acids. Germline V gene data show CDR1 as SGHTA and CDR2 as FQGNSA. Trimming cost V 5 bases and J 4 bases; bases outside gene matches: 2. CDR3 in DNA: TGTGCCAGCAGCCAGGGGGTTAATCAGCCCCAGCATTTT. It is translated as CASSQGVNQPQHF.

The J gene is TRBJ2-3, the V gene TRBV5-4; 11 positions agree with TRBD1. CDR3 length: 16 amino acids. V lost 0 bases and J lost 4; bases outside the gene matches: 4. In germline, CDR1 is SGHNT, CDR2 YYREEE (reference sequence). CDR3 in amino acids: CASSLARTGGSDTQYF. DNA of the CDR3: TGTGCCAGCAGCTTGGCCCGGACAGGGGGCTCAGATACGCAGTATTTT.

This chain uses TRBV2 with TRBJ2-3; tentative D call: TRBD2 (6 bases). Trimming shortened V by 5 bases and J by 5 bases, and 11 bases separated the two germline ends. Germline values: CDR1 SNHLY, CDR2 FYNNEI. This CDR3 comprises 13 residues. The CDR3 loop is CASSTGLLDTQYF. For the CDR3, the DNA is TGTGCCAGCAGTACGGGACTTTTAGATACGCAGTATTTT.

The CDR3 sequence: CASSMWGEPSSYNEQFF. The CDR3 DNA reads TGTGCCAGTAGTATGTGGGGAGAGCCAAGCTCCTACAATGAGCAGTTCTTC. The chain couples TRBV19 to TRBJ2-1; weak D call: TRBD2 (5 bases). This CDR3 spans 17 amino acids. The V gene's germline CDR1 is LNHDA and CDR2 SQIVND (reference sequence). Between the trimmed V and J ends, which lost 3 bases and 0 bases, there was a span of 15 bases. Using reference TRBV19 and TRBJ2-1 for the parts outside the CDR3, the full variable domain is DGGITQSPKYLFRKEGQNVTLSCEQNLNHDAMYWYRQDPGQGLRLIYYSQIVNDFQKGDIAEGYSVSREKKESFPLTVTSAQKNPTAFYLCASSMWGEPSSYNEQFFGPGTRLTVL.

The chain carries TRBV5-1 and TRBJ2-1; TRBD2 agrees at 14 bases. The germline CDR1 and CDR2 sequences are SGHRS and YFSETQ. V gave up 3 bases and J gave up 11 bases; unmatched junction bases: 4. The CDR3 covers 14 residues. This CDR3 reads CASSWGTSGGQQFF. Here the CDR3 DNA reads TGCGCCAGCAGCTGGGGGACTAGCGGGGGCCAGCAGTTCTTC.